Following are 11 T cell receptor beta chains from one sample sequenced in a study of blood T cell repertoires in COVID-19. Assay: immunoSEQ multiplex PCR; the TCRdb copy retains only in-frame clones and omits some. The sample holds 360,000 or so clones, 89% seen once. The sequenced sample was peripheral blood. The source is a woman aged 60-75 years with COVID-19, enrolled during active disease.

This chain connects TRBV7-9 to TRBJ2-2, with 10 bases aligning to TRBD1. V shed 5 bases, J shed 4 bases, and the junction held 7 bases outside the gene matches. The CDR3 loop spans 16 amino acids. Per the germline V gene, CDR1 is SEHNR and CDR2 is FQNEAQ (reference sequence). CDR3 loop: CASSRGTGDGTGELFF. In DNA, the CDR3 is TGTGCCAGCAGCCGTGGGACAGGGGACGGCACCGGGGAGCTGTTTTTT. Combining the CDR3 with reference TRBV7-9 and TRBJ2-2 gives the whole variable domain DTGVSQNPRHKITKRGQNVTFRCDPISEHNRLYWYRQTLGQGPEFLTYFQNEAQLEKSRLLSDRFSAERPKGSFSTLEIQRTEQGDSAMYLCASSRGTGDGTGELFFGEGSRLTVL.

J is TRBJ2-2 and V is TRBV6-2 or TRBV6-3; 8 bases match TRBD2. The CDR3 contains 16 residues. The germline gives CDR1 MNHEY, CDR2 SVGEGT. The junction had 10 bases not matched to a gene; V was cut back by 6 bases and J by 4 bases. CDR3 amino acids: CASSPGAAGGTGELFF. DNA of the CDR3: TGTGCCAGCAGCCCTGGGGCGGCGGGGGGCACCGGGGAGCTGTTTTTT.

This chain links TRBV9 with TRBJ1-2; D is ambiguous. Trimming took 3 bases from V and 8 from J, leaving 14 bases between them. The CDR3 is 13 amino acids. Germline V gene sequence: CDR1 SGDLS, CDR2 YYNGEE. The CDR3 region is CASSEGAGWGYTF. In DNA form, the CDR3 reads TGTGCCAGCAGCGAGGGAGCGGGTTGGGGCTACACCTTC.

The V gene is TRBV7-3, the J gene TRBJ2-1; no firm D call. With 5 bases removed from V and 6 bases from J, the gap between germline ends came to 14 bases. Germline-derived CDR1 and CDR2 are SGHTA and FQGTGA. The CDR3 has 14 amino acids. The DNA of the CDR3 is TGTGCCAGCAGCCCTAATCCCACCGGCAATGAGCAGTTCTTC. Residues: CASSPNPTGNEQFF.

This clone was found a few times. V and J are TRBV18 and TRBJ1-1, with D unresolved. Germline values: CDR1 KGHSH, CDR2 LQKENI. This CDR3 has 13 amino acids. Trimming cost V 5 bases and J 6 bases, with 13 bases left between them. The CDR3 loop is CASSERRDSEAFF. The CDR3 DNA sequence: TGTGCCAGCTCAGAACGCCGGGATTCTGAAGCTTTCTTT.

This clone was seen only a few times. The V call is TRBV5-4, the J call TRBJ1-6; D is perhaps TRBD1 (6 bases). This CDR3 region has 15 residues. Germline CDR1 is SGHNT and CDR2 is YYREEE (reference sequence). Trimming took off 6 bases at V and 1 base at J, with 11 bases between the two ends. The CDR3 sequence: CASTFQGSYNSPLHF. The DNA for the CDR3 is TGTGCCAGCACCTTCCAGGGGTCCTATAATTCACCCCTCCACTTT.

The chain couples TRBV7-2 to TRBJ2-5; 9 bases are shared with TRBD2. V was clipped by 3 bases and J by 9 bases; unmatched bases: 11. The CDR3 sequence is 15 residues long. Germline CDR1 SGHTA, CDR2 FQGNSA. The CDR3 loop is CASSFAGGVGGAQYF. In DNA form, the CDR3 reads TGTGCCAGCAGCTTTGCGGGGGGGGTCGGTGGGGCCCAGTACTTC.

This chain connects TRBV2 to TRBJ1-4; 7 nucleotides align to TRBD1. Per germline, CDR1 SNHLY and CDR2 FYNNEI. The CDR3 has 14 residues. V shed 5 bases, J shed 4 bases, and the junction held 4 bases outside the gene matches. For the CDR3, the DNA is TGTGCCAGCAGTCGGCCAGGGGGTAATGAAAAACTGTTTTTT. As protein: CASSRPGGNEKLFF.

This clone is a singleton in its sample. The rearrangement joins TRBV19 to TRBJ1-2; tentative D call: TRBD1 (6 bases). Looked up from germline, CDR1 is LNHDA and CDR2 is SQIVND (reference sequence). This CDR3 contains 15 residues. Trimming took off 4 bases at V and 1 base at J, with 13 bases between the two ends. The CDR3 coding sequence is TGTGCCAGTAGTAACGGACAGATACTTAACTATGGCTACACCTTC. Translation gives CASSNGQILNYGYTF. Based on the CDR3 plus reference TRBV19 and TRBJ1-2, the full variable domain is DGGITQSPKYLFRKEGQNVTLSCEQNLNHDAMYWYRQDPGQGLRLIYYSQIVNDFQKGDIAEGYSVSREKKESFPLTVTSAQKNPTAFYLCASSNGQILNYGYTFGSGTRLTVV.

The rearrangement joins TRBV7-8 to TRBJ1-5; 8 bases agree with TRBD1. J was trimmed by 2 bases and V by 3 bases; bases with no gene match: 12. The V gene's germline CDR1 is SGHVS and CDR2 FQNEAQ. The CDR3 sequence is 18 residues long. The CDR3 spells CASSLPGGLFGGNQPQHF. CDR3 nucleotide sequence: TGTGCCAGCAGCTTGCCAGGGGGCCTCTTTGGTGGCAATCAGCCCCAGCATTTT.

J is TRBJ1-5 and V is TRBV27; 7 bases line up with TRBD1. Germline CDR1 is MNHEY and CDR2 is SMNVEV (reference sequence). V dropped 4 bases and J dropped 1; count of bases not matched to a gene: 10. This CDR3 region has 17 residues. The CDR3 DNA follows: TGTGCCAGCAGTTCCATTCGGACAGGAGGGAGCAATCAGCCCCAGCATTTT. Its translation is CASSSIRTGGSNQPQHF.